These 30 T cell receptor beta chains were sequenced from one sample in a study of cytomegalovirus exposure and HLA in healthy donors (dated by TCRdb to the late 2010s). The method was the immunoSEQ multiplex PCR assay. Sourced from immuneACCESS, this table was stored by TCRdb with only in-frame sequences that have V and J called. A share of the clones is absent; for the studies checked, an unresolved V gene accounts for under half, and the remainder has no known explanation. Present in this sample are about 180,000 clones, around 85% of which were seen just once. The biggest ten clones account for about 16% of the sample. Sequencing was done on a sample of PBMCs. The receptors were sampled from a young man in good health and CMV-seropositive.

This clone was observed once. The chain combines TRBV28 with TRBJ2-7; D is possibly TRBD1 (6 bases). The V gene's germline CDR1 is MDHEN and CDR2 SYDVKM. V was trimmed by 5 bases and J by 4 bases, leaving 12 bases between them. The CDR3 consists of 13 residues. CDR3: CASSRGNSYEQYF. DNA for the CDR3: TGTGCCAGCAGTAGGGGGAACTCGTACGAGCAGTACTTC.

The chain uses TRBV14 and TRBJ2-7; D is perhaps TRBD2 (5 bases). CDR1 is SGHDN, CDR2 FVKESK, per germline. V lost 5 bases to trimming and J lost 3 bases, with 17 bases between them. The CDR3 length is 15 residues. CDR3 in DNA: TGTGCCAGCAGCGACGGGATGGCCTCAATCTACGAGCAGTACTTC. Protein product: CASSDGMASIYEQYF.

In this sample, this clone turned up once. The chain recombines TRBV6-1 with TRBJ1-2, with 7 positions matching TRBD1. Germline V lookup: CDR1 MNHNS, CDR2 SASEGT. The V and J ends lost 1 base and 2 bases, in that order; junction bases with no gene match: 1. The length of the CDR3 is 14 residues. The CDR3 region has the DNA TGTGCCAGCAGTGAAGGGGACAGAAACTATGGCTACACCTTC. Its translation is CASSEGDRNYGYTF.

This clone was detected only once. The CDR3 nucleotides read TGTGCCAGCAGTATGCCGGGGTATAGCAATCAGCCCCAGCATTTT. This translates into CASSMPGYSNQPQHF. This chain links TRBV6-6 with TRBJ1-5; no clear D gene. CDR1 and CDR2 (germline): MNHNY, SVGAGI (reference sequence). V lost 5 bases to trimming and J lost 0 bases, with 11 bases between them. This CDR3 is built from 15 residues.

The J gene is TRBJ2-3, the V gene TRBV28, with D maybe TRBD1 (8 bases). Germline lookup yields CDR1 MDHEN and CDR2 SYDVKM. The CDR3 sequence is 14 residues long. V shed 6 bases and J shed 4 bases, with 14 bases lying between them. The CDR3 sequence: CASRTGGGADTQYF. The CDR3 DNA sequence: TGTGCCAGCAGAACAGGGGGAGGGGCAGATACGCAGTATTTT.

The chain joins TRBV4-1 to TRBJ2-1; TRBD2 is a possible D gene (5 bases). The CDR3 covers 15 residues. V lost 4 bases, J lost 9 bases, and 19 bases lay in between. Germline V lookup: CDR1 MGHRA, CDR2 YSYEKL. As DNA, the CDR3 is TGCGCCAGCAGCCTTAAACGAGGGTCTAAAGGTGAGCAGTTCTTC. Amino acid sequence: CASSLKRGSKGEQFF.

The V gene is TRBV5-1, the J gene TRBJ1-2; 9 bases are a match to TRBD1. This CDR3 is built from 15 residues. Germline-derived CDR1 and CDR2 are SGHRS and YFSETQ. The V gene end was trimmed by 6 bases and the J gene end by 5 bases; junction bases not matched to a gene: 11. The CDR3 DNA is TGCGCCAGCAACCCCGGGACGGACAGGGGTTATGGCTACACCTTC. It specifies CASNPGTDRGYGYTF.

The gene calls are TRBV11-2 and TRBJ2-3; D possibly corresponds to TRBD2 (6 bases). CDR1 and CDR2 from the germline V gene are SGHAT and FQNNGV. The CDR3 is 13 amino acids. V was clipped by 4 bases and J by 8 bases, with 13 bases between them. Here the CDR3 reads CASSSSSGFTQYF. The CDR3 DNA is TGTGCCAGCAGCTCGTCAAGCGGGTTTACGCAGTATTTT.

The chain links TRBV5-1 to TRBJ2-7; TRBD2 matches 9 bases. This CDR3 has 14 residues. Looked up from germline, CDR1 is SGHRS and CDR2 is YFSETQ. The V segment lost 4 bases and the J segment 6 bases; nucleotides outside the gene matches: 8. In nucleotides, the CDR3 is TGCGCCAGCAGCCCCGGGACTAGCCTAGCCGAGCAGTACTTC. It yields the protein CASSPGTSLAEQYF. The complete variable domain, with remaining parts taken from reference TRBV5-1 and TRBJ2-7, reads KAGVTQTPRYLIKTRGQQVTLSCSPISGHRSVSWYQQTPGQGLQFLFEYFSETQRNKGNFPGRFSGRQFSNSRSEMNVSTLELGDSALYLCASSPGTSLAEQYFGPGTRLTVT.

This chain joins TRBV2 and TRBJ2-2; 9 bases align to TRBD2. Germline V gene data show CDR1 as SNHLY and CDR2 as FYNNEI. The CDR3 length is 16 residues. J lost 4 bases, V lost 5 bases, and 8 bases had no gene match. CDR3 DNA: TGTGCCAGCAGTCCCCAGGCGGGGGGGCCCACCGGGGAGCTGTTTTTT. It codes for CASSPQAGGPTGELFF.

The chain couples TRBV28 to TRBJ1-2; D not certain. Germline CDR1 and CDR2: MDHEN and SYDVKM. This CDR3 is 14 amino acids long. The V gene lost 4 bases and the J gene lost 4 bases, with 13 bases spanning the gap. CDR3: CASSWMGRAYGYTF. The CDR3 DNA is TGTGCCAGCAGTTGGATGGGCAGAGCCTATGGCTACACCTTC.

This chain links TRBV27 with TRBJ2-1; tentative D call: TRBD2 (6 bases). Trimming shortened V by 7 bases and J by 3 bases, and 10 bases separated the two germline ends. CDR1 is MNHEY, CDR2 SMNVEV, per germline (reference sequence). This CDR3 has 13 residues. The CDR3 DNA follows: TGTGCCAGCACCTCGCGGGACTACAATGAGCAGTTCTTC. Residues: CASTSRDYNEQFF.

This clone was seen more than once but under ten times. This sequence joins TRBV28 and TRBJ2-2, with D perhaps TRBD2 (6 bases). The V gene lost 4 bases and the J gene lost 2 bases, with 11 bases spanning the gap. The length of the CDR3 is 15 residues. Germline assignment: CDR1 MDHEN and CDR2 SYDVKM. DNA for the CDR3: TGTGCCAGCAGTTCCGGGGGTGACAACACCGGGGAGCTGTTTTTT. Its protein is CASSSGGDNTGELFF.

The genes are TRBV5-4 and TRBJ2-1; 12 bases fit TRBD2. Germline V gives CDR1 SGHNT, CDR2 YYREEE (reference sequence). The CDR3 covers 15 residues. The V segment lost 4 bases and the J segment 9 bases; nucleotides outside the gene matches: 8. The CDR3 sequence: CASSPLAGGRGEQFF. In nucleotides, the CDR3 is TGTGCCAGCAGCCCTCTAGCGGGGGGGCGGGGTGAGCAGTTCTTC.

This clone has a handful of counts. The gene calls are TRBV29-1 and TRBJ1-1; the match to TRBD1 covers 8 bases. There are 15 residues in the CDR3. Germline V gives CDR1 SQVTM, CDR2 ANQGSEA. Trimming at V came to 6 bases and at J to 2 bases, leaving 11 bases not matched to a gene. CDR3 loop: CSVVDDRGPNTEAFF. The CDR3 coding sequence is TGCAGCGTGGTGGATGACAGGGGACCCAACACTGAAGCTTTCTTT.

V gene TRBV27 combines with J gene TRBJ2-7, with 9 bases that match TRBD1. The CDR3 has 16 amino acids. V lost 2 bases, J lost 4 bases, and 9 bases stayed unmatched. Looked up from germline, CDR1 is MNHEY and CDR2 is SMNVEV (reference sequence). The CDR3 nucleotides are TGTGCCAGCAGTTTAAAACCCGGGACAGGGACATACGAGCAGTACTTC. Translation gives CASSLKPGTGTYEQYF.

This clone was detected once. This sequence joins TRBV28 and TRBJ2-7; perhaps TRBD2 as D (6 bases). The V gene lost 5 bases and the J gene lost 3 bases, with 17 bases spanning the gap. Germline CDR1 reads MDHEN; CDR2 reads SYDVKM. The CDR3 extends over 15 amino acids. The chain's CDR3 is CASSVRDSSFYEQYF. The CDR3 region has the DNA TGTGCCAGCAGTGTCCGGGACTCGTCCTTCTACGAGCAGTACTTC.

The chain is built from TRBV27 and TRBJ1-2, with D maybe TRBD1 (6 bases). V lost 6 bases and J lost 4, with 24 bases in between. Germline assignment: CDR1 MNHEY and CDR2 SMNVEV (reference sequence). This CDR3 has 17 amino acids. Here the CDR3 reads CASRPEYDRKNRYGYTF. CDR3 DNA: TGTGCCAGCAGACCAGAATATGACAGGAAAAATCGCTATGGCTACACCTTC.

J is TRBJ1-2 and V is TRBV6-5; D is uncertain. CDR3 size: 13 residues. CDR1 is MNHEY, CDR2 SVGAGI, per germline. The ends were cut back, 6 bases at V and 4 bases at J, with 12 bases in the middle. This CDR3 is CASSPDTIYGYTF. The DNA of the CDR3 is TGTGCCAGCAGCCCTGACACCATCTATGGCTACACCTTC.

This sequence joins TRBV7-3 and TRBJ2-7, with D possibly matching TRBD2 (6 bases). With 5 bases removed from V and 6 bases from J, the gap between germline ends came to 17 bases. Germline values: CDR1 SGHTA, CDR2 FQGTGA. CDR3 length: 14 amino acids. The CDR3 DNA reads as TGTGCCAGCAGCCCCCAGGGAGGCCGCGGCGAGCAGTACTTC. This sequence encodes CASSPQGGRGEQYF.

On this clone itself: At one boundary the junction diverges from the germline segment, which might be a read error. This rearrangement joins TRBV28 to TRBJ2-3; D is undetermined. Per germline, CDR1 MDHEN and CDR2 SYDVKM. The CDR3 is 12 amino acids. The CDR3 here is CASSFSRDTQYF. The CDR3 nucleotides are TGTGCCAGCAGTTTTAGCAGAGATACGCAGTATTTT.

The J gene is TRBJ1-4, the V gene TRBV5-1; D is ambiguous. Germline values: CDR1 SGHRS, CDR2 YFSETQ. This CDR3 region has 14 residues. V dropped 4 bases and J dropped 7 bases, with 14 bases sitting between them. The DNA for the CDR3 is TGCGCCAGCAGCCTGGACGGAGGGAGTGAAAAACTGTTTTTT. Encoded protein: CASSLDGGSEKLFF.

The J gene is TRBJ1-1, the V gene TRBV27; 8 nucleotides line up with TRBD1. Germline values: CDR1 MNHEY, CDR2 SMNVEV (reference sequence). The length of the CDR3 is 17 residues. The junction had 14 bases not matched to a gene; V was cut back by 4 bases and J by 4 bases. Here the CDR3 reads CASSSQGAGLGGTEAFF. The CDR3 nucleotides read TGTGCCAGCAGTTCGCAGGGGGCGGGGTTAGGTGGCACTGAAGCTTTCTTT.

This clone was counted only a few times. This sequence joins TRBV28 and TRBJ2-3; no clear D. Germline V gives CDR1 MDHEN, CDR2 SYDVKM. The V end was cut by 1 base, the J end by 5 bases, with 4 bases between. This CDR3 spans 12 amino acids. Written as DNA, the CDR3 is TGTGCCAGCAGTTTATACGGAGATACGCAGTATTTT. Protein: CASSLYGDTQYF.

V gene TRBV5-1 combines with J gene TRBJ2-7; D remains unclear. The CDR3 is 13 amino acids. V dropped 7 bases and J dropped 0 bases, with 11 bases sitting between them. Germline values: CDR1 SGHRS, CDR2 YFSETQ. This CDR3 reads CASGLSSSYEQYF. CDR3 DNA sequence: TGCGCCAGCGGGCTAAGCAGCTCCTACGAGCAGTACTTC.

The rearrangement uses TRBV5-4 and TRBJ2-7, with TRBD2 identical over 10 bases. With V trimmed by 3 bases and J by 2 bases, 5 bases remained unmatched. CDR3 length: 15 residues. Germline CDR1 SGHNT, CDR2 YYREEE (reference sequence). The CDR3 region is CASSSTSGKAYEQYF. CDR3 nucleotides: TGTGCCAGCAGCTCAACTAGCGGGAAGGCCTACGAGCAGTACTTC.

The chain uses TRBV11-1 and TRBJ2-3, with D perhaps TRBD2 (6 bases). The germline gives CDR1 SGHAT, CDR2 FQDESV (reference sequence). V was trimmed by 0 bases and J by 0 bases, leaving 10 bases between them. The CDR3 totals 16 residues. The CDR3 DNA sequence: TGTGCCAGCAGCTTAGCGTCGGGGGTGAGCACAGATACGCAGTATTTT. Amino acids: CASSLASGVSTDTQYF.

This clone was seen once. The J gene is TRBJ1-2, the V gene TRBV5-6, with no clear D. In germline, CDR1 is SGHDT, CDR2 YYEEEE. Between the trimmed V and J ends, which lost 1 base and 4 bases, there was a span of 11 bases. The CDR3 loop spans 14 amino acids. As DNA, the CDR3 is TGTGCCAGCAGCTTGCCGGCGCGGGCCTATGGCTACACCTTC. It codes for CASSLPARAYGYTF.

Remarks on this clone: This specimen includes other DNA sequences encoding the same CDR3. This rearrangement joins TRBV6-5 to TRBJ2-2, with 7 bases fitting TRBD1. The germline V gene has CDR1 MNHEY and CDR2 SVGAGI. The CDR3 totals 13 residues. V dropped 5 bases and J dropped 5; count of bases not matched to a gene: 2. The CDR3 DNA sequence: TGTGCCAGCAGTCGGGACAGAACCGGGGAGCTGTTTTTT. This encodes CASSRDRTGELFF.

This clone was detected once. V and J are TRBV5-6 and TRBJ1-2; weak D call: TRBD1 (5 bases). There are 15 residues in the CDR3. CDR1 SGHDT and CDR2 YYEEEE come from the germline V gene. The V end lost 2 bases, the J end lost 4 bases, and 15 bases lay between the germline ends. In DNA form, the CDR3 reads TGTGCCAGCAGCTTATGGGGCAGGCAAAGCTATGGCTACACCTTC. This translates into CASSLWGRQSYGYTF.